The present entry profiles one TCR beta chain with its context. Its antigen is still unknown. This entry is derived from a study of T cells in Graves' hyperthyroidism and ophthalmopathy. The CDR3 regions of TCR beta were amplified from RNA transcripts. During a first-round RT-PCR of the TCR CDR3, the HTBI primer set was used. Each CDR3 protein gets one entry after TCRdb re-called the multiplex PCR reads with MiXCR. Of roughly 570,000 distinct CDR3 sequences listed, 46% are singletons. Germline V CDR1 and CDR2: LNHDA, SQIVND (reference sequence). The CDR3 length is 13 residues. V gave up 5 bases and J gave up 5 bases; unmatched junction bases: 6. Findings of the study overall: Blood also held most thyroid clonotypes expanded beyond 0.001. Before onset, by a median of around 6.4 months, the model predicted ophthalmopathy.

The chain joins TRBV19 to TRBJ2-7; 7 bases are shared with TRBD1. The sample consisted of peripheral blood or thyroid tissue (not recorded which). The clonotype originates from a young woman with Graves' hyperthyroidism. The DNA of the CDR3 is TGTGCCAGTAGTGAGGGGGCGAGCGACGAGCAGTACTTC. Translated: CASSEGASDEQYF.